Listed below are T cell receptor beta chains from one sample, sequenced in a study of a mutant IDH1 vaccine in newly diagnosed glioma. Their target antigens are unknown. The table came from immunoSEQ multiplex PCR; TCRdb's copy has only in-frame clones and leaves some out. The profile shows 35,000 to 45,000 clones, 80% to 90% of them singletons. This specimen consisted of PBMCs, obtained from a glioma patient whose treatment included an IDH1 peptide vaccine. The receptors were sampled from a man in his forties with glioma. The conserved cysteine and the conserved F or W are not part of the CDR3 here. The size field is filled for only some rows; it gives once, few, many or a size class.

TRBV5-5	-	TRBJ2-2	ASSLLAGDLTGELF
TRBV20-1	-	TRBJ1-1	SAVIRVEAF
TRBV18	-	TRBJ1-2	ASSPPSTGLKGGYT
TRBV7-8	-	TRBJ2-2	ASSREPLGLAGTTGELF
TRBV7-8	-	TRBJ2-7	ASSLGTSGRLEQY
TRBV5-5	-	TRBJ1-3	ASSLVPWLGSGNTIY
TRBV5-1	once	TRBJ1-2	ASSSDGQSNYGYT
TRBV2	few	TRBJ1-2	ASSELLGNGYT
TRBV19	-	TRBJ1-1	ASSNRPNTEAF
TRBV5-6	-	TRBJ2-5	ASSLGPGGETQY
TRBV7-6	-	TRBJ2-5	ASSWRRDGGMAQY
TRBV6-5	-	TRBJ1-1	ASRRQGVESTEAF
TRBV15	-	TRBJ1-2	ATSRHGGGSYGYT
TRBV27	once	TRBJ1-4	ASSSRPHRGRNEKLF
TRBV5-1	-	TRBJ1-2	ASSPQGQGANYGYT
TRBV6-5	few	TRBJ1-5	ASRDRQGRQPQH
TRBV5-6	-	TRBJ2-3	ASSNPGGRADTQY
TRBV5-1	-	TRBJ2-6	ASSSTGTGQSGANVLT
TRBV7-9	-	TRBJ2-1	ASSLDVRDRQF
TRBV7-8	-	TRBJ2-5	ASSSSGLYQETQY
TRBV2	few	TRBJ1-2	ASRNRGDGGYT
TRBV9	once	TRBJ2-3	ASSVGIGFTDTQY
TRBV7-8	-	TRBJ2-2	ASSRREGSNTGELF
TRBV10-3	-	TRBJ1-1	AISAGTGRHTEAF
TRBV18	-	TRBJ1-5	ASSDIGPQH
TRBV28	-	TRBJ2-1	ASSPADSSYYNEQF
TRBV6-1	few	TRBJ2-7	ASNLGSTYEQY
TRBV6-1	-	TRBJ2-2	ASSEGQGSSRELF
TRBV9	-	TRBJ1-1	ASSVQGMNTEAF
TRBV9	-	TRBJ1-5	ASSARGASNQPQH
TRBV2	-	TRBJ1-4	ASRTGTAEKLF